This TCR beta chain was recovered during a study of blood T cells in healthy people across ages. The use of a sample-barcoded 5' primer and a J-beta primer mix characterized a second PCR of about 7 to 12 cycles. TCRdb ran MiXCR on the 5' RACE reads and lists one entry per CDR3 protein. This sample has about 800,000 distinct CDR3 sequences, with 20% to 25% found just once. General study points: Compared with aged donors, long-lived donors showed fewer expanded clones, suggesting selection. While age rose, TCR beta diversity per million T cells dropped in a roughly linear way.

This clonotype has only a few counts. Its antigen is currently unknown. Whenever a sample was processed, at least 6.5 million PBMCs were isolated. The CDR3 spans 17 residues. Germline CDR1 is SGHVS and CDR2 is FQNEAQ. These data also formed part of another study, on T cells of mothers and their children. Turning to that study: Reads obtained per mother exceeded 8.5 million TCR beta CDR3 reads, with a few million obtained per child.

The chain uses TRBV7-8 and TRBJ2-5; TRBD1 is a possible D gene (5 bases). The DNA end is more similar to TRBJ2-7, so the J call may be wrong. Sample: blood. This sequence was found in a boy between 10 and 17 years old in good health. CDR3 protein: CASSLAFLISDRVEQYF. In DNA form, the CDR3 reads TGTGCCAGCAGCTTAGCGTTTCTAATATCAGACAGAGTCGAGCAGTACTTC.